The 5 T cell receptor beta chains below come from one sample, sequenced in a study of cytomegalovirus exposure and HLA in healthy donors. Both 60 Vbeta primers and 13 Jbeta primers went into the PCR. Method: immunoSEQ multiplex PCR; TCRdb's copy keeps in-frame clones and lacks some. The sample lists fewer than 200,000 clones, approximately 82% occurring once. The material sequenced was PBMCs. The receptors shown here come from a male donor in good health and CMV-seronegative.

The V call is TRBV28, the J call TRBJ1-4; D is ambiguous. CDR3 length: 14 amino acids. Germline CDR1 MDHEN, CDR2 SYDVKM. V lost 3 bases and J lost 4, with 9 bases in between. CDR3 DNA sequence: TGTGCCAGCAGTTTGGGCACAGTTAATGAAAAACTGTTTTTT. Amino acid sequence: CASSLGTVNEKLFF.

This clone was picked up a small number of times. The chain has TRBV5-4 and TRBJ1-2, with D unresolved. V lost 4 bases and J 0 bases, leaving 13 bases between the germline ends. The CDR3 has 15 residues. The V gene's germline CDR1 is SGHNT and CDR2 YYREEE (reference sequence). The CDR3 spells CASSPDGAANYGYTF. The DNA for the CDR3 is TGTGCCAGCAGCCCGGACGGAGCGGCTAACTATGGCTACACCTTC.

The chain has TRBV6-5 and TRBJ2-2; D is uncertain. The CDR3 extends over 13 amino acids. V was shortened by 5 bases and J by 6 bases, with 10 bases between the two germline ends. Germline loops: CDR1 MNHEY, CDR2 SVGAGI. CDR3 region: CASSTGLSGELFF. The CDR3 nucleotides read TGTGCCAGCAGTACCGGTTTATCCGGGGAGCTGTTTTTT.

The chain recombines TRBV2 with TRBJ2-7; 12 positions agree with TRBD1. V shed 5 bases and J 7 bases; nucleotides not matched to a gene: 12. The germline CDR1 and CDR2 sequences are SNHLY and FYNNEI. The CDR3 runs 16 residues. Here the CDR3 reads CASSSNPGQGAWEQYF. DNA of the CDR3: TGTGCCAGCAGTTCTAATCCGGGACAGGGGGCATGGGAGCAGTACTTC.

The genes are TRBV5-1 and TRBJ2-2, with D perhaps matching TRBD1 (7 bases). Trimming stripped 2 bases from V and 0 bases from J, with 11 bases between. CDR3 length: 16 amino acids. CDR1 SGHRS and CDR2 YFSETQ come from the germline V gene. CDR3 DNA: TGCGCCAGCAGCTTAGGCGGGACAGCGAACACCGGGGAGCTGTTTTTT. This translates into CASSLGGTANTGELFF.